A selection of T cell receptor beta chains follows, all from one sample in a study of blood T cell repertoires in COVID-19. Profiling relied on immunoSEQ multiplex PCR, and the TCRdb table lists in-frame clones only, not all of them. The sample has about 33,000 clones, approximately 81% seen once. Sequenced sample: peripheral blood. The receptors were sampled from an older man with acute or convalescent COVID-19. Both conserved end residues are part of each CDR3. D genes are given only for firm matches. The size field is filled for only some rows; it gives once, few, many or a size class.

abundance: NA; j_gene: TRBJ2-3; v_gene: TRBV23-1; len: 18; d_gene: TRBD2; CDR3aa: CASSHRCRGELSADTQYF; CDR3nt: TGCGCCAGCAGTCATCGATGCCGGGGGGAGCTATCAGCAGATACGCAGTATTTT
abundance: NA; j_gene: TRBJ1-1; v_gene: TRBV5-1; len: 14; d_gene: NA; CDR3aa: CASTPPGHKTEAFF; CDR3nt: TGCGCCAGCACCCCCCCGGGACACAAGACTGAAGCTTTCTTT
abundance: NA; j_gene: TRBJ2-1; v_gene: TRBV24-1; len: 15; d_gene: TRBD2; CDR3aa: CATSEGLGSYNEQFF; CDR3nt: TGTGCCACCAGTGAGGGACTAGGTTCCTACAATGAGCAGTTCTTC
abundance: NA; j_gene: TRBJ2-1; v_gene: TRBV6-6; len: 15; d_gene: NA; CDR3aa: CASSYRHGFYNEQFF; CDR3nt: TGTGCCAGCAGTTACCGACACGGCTTCTACAATGAGCAGTTCTTC
abundance: NA; j_gene: TRBJ1-2; v_gene: TRBV6-5; len: 14; d_gene: TRBD1; CDR3aa: CASTGQGNNYGYTF; CDR3nt: TGTGCCAGCACTGGACAGGGGAATAACTATGGCTACACCTTC
abundance: few; j_gene: TRBJ2-5; v_gene: TRBV7-7; len: 15; d_gene: NA; CDR3aa: CASSLERSGRETQYF; CDR3nt: TGTGCTAGCAGCTTAGAACGGAGCGGTCGAGAGACCCAGTACTTC
abundance: few; j_gene: TRBJ1-6; v_gene: TRBV2; len: 15; d_gene: NA; CDR3aa: CASSSLGGVGSPLHF; CDR3nt: TGTGCCAGCAGCTCTCTTGGGGGCGTAGGTTCACCCCTCCACTTT
abundance: NA; j_gene: TRBJ2-1; v_gene: TRBV19; len: 15; d_gene: TRBD1; CDR3aa: CASSISQGVVGEQFF; CDR3nt: TGTGCCAGTAGTATTAGCCAGGGGGTAGTGGGTGAGCAGTTCTTC
abundance: NA; j_gene: TRBJ2-5; v_gene: TRBV5-4; len: 13; d_gene: NA; CDR3aa: CASLRGPQETQYF; CDR3nt: TGTGCCAGTCTGCGGGGGCCCCAAGAGACCCAGTACTTC
abundance: NA; j_gene: TRBJ2-3; v_gene: TRBV5-4; len: 15; d_gene: TRBD1; CDR3aa: CASRPGQMSTDTQYF; CDR3nt: TGTGCCAGCAGGCCGGGACAGATGAGCACAGATACGCAGTATTTT
abundance: NA; j_gene: TRBJ2-1; v_gene: TRBV11-3; len: 15; d_gene: TRBD2; CDR3aa: CASSRDLGGGHEQFF; CDR3nt: TGTGCCAGCAGCCGGGACTTGGGCGGGGGGCATGAGCAGTTCTTC
abundance: NA; j_gene: TRBJ2-3; v_gene: TRBV2; len: 14; d_gene: NA; CDR3aa: CASIGGKGTDTQYF; CDR3nt: TGTGCCAGCATAGGGGGAAAGGGGACAGATACGCAGTATTTT
abundance: few; j_gene: TRBJ1-6; v_gene: TRBV19; len: 15; d_gene: NA; CDR3aa: CASSMRWPVNSPLHF; CDR3nt: TGTGCCAGTAGTATGCGGTGGCCAGTTAATTCACCCCTCCACTTT
abundance: NA; j_gene: TRBJ2-5; v_gene: TRBV2; len: 15; d_gene: TRBD2; CDR3aa: CASRISGGGVETQYF; CDR3nt: TGTGCCAGCAGGATTAGCGGGGGGGGCGTGGAGACCCAGTACTTC
abundance: few; j_gene: TRBJ2-5; v_gene: TRBV30; len: 14; d_gene: NA; CDR3aa: CAWSRTNLAETQYF; CDR3nt: TGTGCCTGGAGTCGAACTAATCTGGCAGAGACCCAGTACTTC
abundance: NA; j_gene: TRBJ1-1; v_gene: TRBV10-3; len: 14; d_gene: NA; CDR3aa: CAISGMTGNTEAFF; CDR3nt: TGTGCCATCAGTGGTATGACAGGGAACACTGAAGCTTTCTTT
abundance: NA; j_gene: TRBJ1-6; v_gene: TRBV7-8; len: 15; d_gene: TRBD1; CDR3aa: CASSPRTGENSPLHF; CDR3nt: TGTGCCAGCAGCCCGAGGACAGGGGAAAATTCACCCCTCCACTTT
abundance: NA; j_gene: TRBJ1-3; v_gene: TRBV4-1; len: 14; d_gene: NA; CDR3aa: CASSQAVSGNTIYF; CDR3nt: TGCGCCAGCAGCCAAGCGGTCTCTGGAAACACCATATATTTT
abundance: NA; j_gene: TRBJ2-2; v_gene: TRBV15; len: 14; d_gene: NA; CDR3aa: CATSRDYRAGELFF; CDR3nt: TGTGCCACCAGCAGAGATTATCGGGCCGGGGAGCTGTTTTTT
abundance: once; j_gene: TRBJ2-3; v_gene: TRBV5-1; len: 16; d_gene: TRBD2; CDR3aa: CASSFASGGAPDTQYF; CDR3nt: TGCGCCAGCAGCTTCGCTAGCGGGGGGGCTCCAGATACGCAGTATTTT
abundance: few; j_gene: TRBJ1-6; v_gene: TRBV4-1; len: 12; d_gene: NA; CDR3aa: CASSHSGAPLHF; CDR3nt: TGCGCCAGCAGCCATTCGGGGGCACCCCTCCACTTT
abundance: NA; j_gene: TRBJ1-1; v_gene: TRBV7-2; len: 15; d_gene: NA; CDR3aa: CASSPRYRGNTEAFF; CDR3nt: TGTGCCAGCAGCCCACGCTATAGGGGGAACACTGAAGCTTTCTTT
abundance: once; j_gene: TRBJ2-5; v_gene: TRBV7-9; len: 12; d_gene: NA; CDR3aa: CASSLSPETQYF; CDR3nt: TGTGCCAGCAGCTTATCCCCGGAGACCCAGTACTTC
abundance: few; j_gene: TRBJ2-7; v_gene: TRBV19; len: 14; d_gene: NA; CDR3aa: CASSITVDTYEQYF; CDR3nt: TGTGCCAGTAGTATCACGGTTGATACCTACGAGCAGTACTTC
abundance: NA; j_gene: TRBJ2-5; v_gene: TRBV9; len: 14; d_gene: NA; CDR3aa: CASSVGPGQETQYF; CDR3nt: TGTGCCAGCAGCGTAGGTCCAGGGCAGGAGACCCAGTACTTC
abundance: NA; j_gene: TRBJ2-7; v_gene: TRBV6-5; len: 14; d_gene: TRBD2; CDR3aa: CASSGAGGSFEQYF; CDR3nt: TGTGCCAGCTCAGGGGCGGGGGGTAGTTTCGAGCAGTACTTC
abundance: NA; j_gene: TRBJ2-1; v_gene: TRBV6-5; len: 15; d_gene: TRBD1; CDR3aa: CASLRGQGAYNEQFF; CDR3nt: TGTGCCAGCCTACGCGGACAGGGGGCTTACAATGAGCAGTTCTTC
abundance: medium-sized; j_gene: TRBJ1-2; v_gene: TRBV19; len: 13; d_gene: NA; CDR3aa: CASTPDRIHGYTF; CDR3nt: TGTGCCAGTACCCCGGACAGAATTCATGGCTACACCTTC